The rows below give T cell receptor beta chains drawn from one sample of a study of cytomegalovirus exposure and HLA in healthy donors. TCRdb's table, derived via immunoSEQ multiplex PCR, lists solely in-frame clones and lacks some. The sample has 180,000 or so clones, 9.5% seen once. Sequenced material: PBMCs. These receptors were obtained from a woman in her twenties or thirties in good health and CMV-seropositive. CDR3s leave out the opening cysteine and the closing phenylalanine or tryptophan. Each record gives: clone size, J gene, V gene, CDR3 protein. The size entry is marked missing in some rows and otherwise reads once, few, many or a size class.

abundance: few; j_gene: TRBJ1-5; v_gene: TRBV6-1; CDR3aa: ASSVQTGAFSNQPQH
abundance: -; j_gene: TRBJ2-3; v_gene: TRBV5-1; CDR3aa: ASSPGQGSTDTQY
abundance: -; j_gene: TRBJ1-1; v_gene: TRBV10-3; CDR3aa: AISADRSTEAF
abundance: few; j_gene: TRBJ1-4; v_gene: TRBV7-9; CDR3aa: ASSLGQGGEKLF
abundance: -; j_gene: TRBJ2-1; v_gene: TRBV11-2; CDR3aa: ASSLPLGLNEQF
abundance: few; j_gene: TRBJ1-1; v_gene: TRBV9; CDR3aa: ASSLSYTEAF
abundance: -; j_gene: TRBJ2-2; v_gene: TRBV5-4; CDR3aa: ASSLAQGVRSGELF
abundance: -; j_gene: TRBJ1-1; v_gene: TRBV5-8; CDR3aa: ASSLLARGIVNTEAF
abundance: -; j_gene: TRBJ2-7; v_gene: TRBV18; CDR3aa: ASSPGTGGSYEQY
abundance: few; j_gene: TRBJ1-2; v_gene: TRBV27; CDR3aa: ASSLGGQDPNYGYT
abundance: few; j_gene: TRBJ1-5; v_gene: TRBV6-6; CDR3aa: ASSYEGSSNQPQH
abundance: few; j_gene: TRBJ1-1; v_gene: TRBV4-1; CDR3aa: ATARTAPMNTEAF
abundance: -; j_gene: TRBJ2-7; v_gene: TRBV5-6; CDR3aa: ASSLGPLAEQY
abundance: few; j_gene: TRBJ2-7; v_gene: TRBV19; CDR3aa: ASSSSGTYEQY
abundance: few; j_gene: TRBJ1-5; v_gene: TRBV2; CDR3aa: ASSALLRDSQYSNQPQH
abundance: -; j_gene: TRBJ1-2; v_gene: TRBV9; CDR3aa: ASSPRQGTGYGYT
abundance: -; j_gene: TRBJ2-1; v_gene: TRBV6-1; CDR3aa: ASSEANRLRYEQF
abundance: few; j_gene: TRBJ2-1; v_gene: TRBV2; CDR3aa: ASSARSGTQF
abundance: few; j_gene: TRBJ2-2; v_gene: TRBV10-3; CDR3aa: AISLGLAGSGELF
abundance: -; j_gene: TRBJ2-7; v_gene: TRBV19; CDR3aa: ASSEPGQGAYEQY
abundance: -; j_gene: TRBJ2-1; v_gene: TRBV13; CDR3aa: ASSFPSLAGGPLGEQF
abundance: -; j_gene: TRBJ2-1; v_gene: TRBV5-1; CDR3aa: ASSLQNEQF
abundance: -; j_gene: TRBJ1-4; v_gene: TRBV29-1; CDR3aa: SVGTGVDEKLF
abundance: few; j_gene: TRBJ2-5; v_gene: TRBV10-2; CDR3aa: ASSESRFGGGEATQY
abundance: few; j_gene: TRBJ1-1; v_gene: TRBV5-1; CDR3aa: ASNRRSGEPTEAF
abundance: few; j_gene: TRBJ2-1; v_gene: TRBV9; CDR3aa: ASSSLAGDWDEQF
abundance: few; j_gene: TRBJ2-7; v_gene: TRBV5-1; CDR3aa: ASSLPAGGVEQY
abundance: few; j_gene: TRBJ2-3; v_gene: TRBV2; CDR3aa: ASLYRGTTDTQY
abundance: -; j_gene: TRBJ1-4; v_gene: TRBV19; CDR3aa: ASSMGQTTNEKLF
abundance: few; j_gene: TRBJ2-6; v_gene: TRBV27; CDR3aa: ASSLPWTGSSGANVLT
abundance: few; j_gene: TRBJ2-5; v_gene: TRBV7-9; CDR3aa: ASSLEQGETQY
abundance: -; j_gene: TRBJ1-4; v_gene: TRBV6-1; CDR3aa: ASSDRRGVATNEKLF
abundance: -; j_gene: TRBJ2-7; v_gene: TRBV2; CDR3aa: ASRGGGQWEQY
abundance: few; j_gene: TRBJ2-3; v_gene: TRBV7-9; CDR3aa: ASSPTGLTTDTQY
abundance: few; j_gene: TRBJ2-2; v_gene: TRBV30; CDR3aa: AWIIGRANTGELF
abundance: few; j_gene: TRBJ2-5; v_gene: TRBV2; CDR3aa: ASRLDGGWETQY
abundance: few; j_gene: TRBJ1-5; v_gene: TRBV6-6; CDR3aa: AEGEGNQPQH
abundance: few; j_gene: TRBJ1-1; v_gene: TRBV6-1; CDR3aa: ALGWGSSTEAF
abundance: -; j_gene: TRBJ2-7; v_gene: TRBV19; CDR3aa: ASIGDRAYEQY
abundance: -; j_gene: TRBJ1-5; v_gene: TRBV6-5; CDR3aa: ASSLTGGSQPQH
abundance: -; j_gene: TRBJ2-1; v_gene: TRBV7-9; CDR3aa: ASSLEGLTDEQF
abundance: -; j_gene: TRBJ2-3; v_gene: TRBV4-1; CDR3aa: ASSQMVVAVGDTQY
abundance: -; j_gene: TRBJ2-7; v_gene: TRBV6-5; CDR3aa: ASSYRLAGGGEQY
abundance: few; j_gene: TRBJ1-2; v_gene: TRBV27; CDR3aa: ASSKTGRSYGYT
abundance: few; j_gene: TRBJ2-2; v_gene: TRBV9; CDR3aa: ASSAPSRGGSGELF
abundance: -; j_gene: TRBJ2-5; v_gene: TRBV6-6; CDR3aa: ASSPRRQETQY
abundance: -; j_gene: TRBJ2-7; v_gene: TRBV11-2; CDR3aa: ASSLDRPYEQY
abundance: few; j_gene: TRBJ1-2; v_gene: TRBV6-1; CDR3aa: ASSPSMGQPEGYT